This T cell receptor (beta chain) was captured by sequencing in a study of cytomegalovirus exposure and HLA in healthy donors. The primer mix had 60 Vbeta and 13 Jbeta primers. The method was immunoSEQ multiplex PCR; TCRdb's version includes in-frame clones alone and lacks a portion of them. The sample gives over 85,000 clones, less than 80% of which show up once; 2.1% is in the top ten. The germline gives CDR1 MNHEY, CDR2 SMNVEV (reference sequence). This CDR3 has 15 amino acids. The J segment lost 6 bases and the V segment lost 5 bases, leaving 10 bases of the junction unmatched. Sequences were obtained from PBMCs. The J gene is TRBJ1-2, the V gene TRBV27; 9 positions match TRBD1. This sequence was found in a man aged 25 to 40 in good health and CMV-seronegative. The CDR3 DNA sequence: TGTGCCAGCAGTCCGCGGGACAGGGTTGTAGATGGCTACACCTTC. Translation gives CASSPRDRVVDGYTF.